Presented here are 2 T cell receptor beta chains from one specimen sequenced in a study of T cells expressing NK-cell markers (dated by TCRdb to about 2020). Receptors were amplified or captured by 5' RACE. Sequencer: Illumina HiSeq 2000. TCRdb reanalyzed the reads, keeping one entry per CDR3 protein sequence and omitting DNA. Per the sample table, the count is under 35,000 distinct CDR3 sequences. The top ten clonotypes cover about 55% of the sample. Sequencing was performed on blood T cells: a sorted CD56 or NKG2C T cell subset, CD4+ or CD8+ T cells, or bulk PBMC T cells (not recorded which). These receptors all come from a woman aged 18 to 75 in good health.

This sequence joins TRBV5-1 and TRBJ2-1. The CDR3 runs to 12 residues. From germline, CDR1 is SGHRS and CDR2 YFSETQ. CDR3 amino acids: CASSGNNNEQFF.

The V gene is TRBV13, the J gene TRBJ2-4; the TCRdb D gene call, TRBD1, has no DNA to confirm it. CDR1 and CDR2 (germline): PRHDT, FYEKMQ (reference sequence). This CDR3 is 16 amino acids long. CDR3 sequence reads: CASSGRTGEAKNIQYF.